This T cell receptor beta chain was identified in a study of cytomegalovirus exposure and HLA in healthy donors. Study observations and caveats: Later on, a genetic analysis was performed. It linked a missense variant in DCLRE1C with V- and J-gene trimming of TCR beta.

As concerns this clone: As yet, its antigen is unknown.

CDR3 length: 16 residues. Germline-derived CDR1 and CDR2 are MDHEN and SYDVKM. Trimming shortened V by 3 bases and J by 1 base, and 13 bases separated the two germline ends. PCR employed 60 Vbeta and 13 Jbeta primers. The repertoire was sequenced with immunoSEQ multiplex PCR; TCRdb's copy has only in-frame clones and lacks some. The profile shows 150,000 or so clones, over 75% of them singletons. The chain uses TRBV28 and TRBJ1-5; perhaps TRBD1 as D (6 bases). The specimen was PBMCs. This TCR was sampled from a man aged 40-49 years in good health and CMV-seropositive. The CDR3, as DNA: TGTGCCAGCAGTTTCACAGGGAGGGGGAGCAATCAGCCCCAGCATTTT. It codes for CASSFTGRGSNQPQHF.